The next 5 T cell receptor beta chains were all read from a single sample in a study of prognosis after radiotherapy for stage I lung cancer. Using two-round multiplex PCR, the authors amplified TCR beta CDR3 from genomic DNA. Primers specific to each TRBV and TRBJ gene drove first-round PCR. TCRdb re-analysed the multiplex PCR reads in MiXCR, keeping a single row per CDR3 protein. Of some 27,000 distinct CDR3 sequences listed, around 31% are singletons. The specimen was PBMCs, collected before or after stereotactic body radiation therapy (not recorded which). The source is a donor aged 50 or older with non-small cell lung cancer.

Turning to this clonotype: This may stem from a read error, because a much larger clone lies one nucleotide away. V usage is TRBV4-2 and J usage is TRBJ2-2; possibly TRBD2 for D (6 bases). From germline, CDR1 is LGHNA and CDR2 YNFKEQ. The CDR3 has 18 amino acids. CDR3 in DNA: TGTGCCAGCAGCCACCCCCCTGCGTCGGGGGAGCTCGGCGGGGATCTGTTTTTT. Residues: CASSHPPASGELGGDLFF.

To note about this clonotype: The junction departs from germline at one end; a sequencing error may be responsible. The chain uses TRBV6-9 and TRBJ2-2; D might be TRBD1 or TRBD2, each matching 5 bases. The CDR3 spans 16 residues. Germline V gives CDR1 MNHGY, CDR2 SVAAGI. The DNA of the CDR3 is TGCGCCAGCAGACCCGACTATTTTAAGGGGACCGGGGAGCTGTTTTTT. Translated: CASRPDYFKGTGELFF.

This clonotype was detected many times. This chain links TRBV10-2 with TRBJ1-5; a weak D match, TRBD1 (6 bases). The germline CDR1 and CDR2 sequences are WSHSY and SAAADI. The V end lost 0 bases, the J end lost 3 bases, and 21 bases lay between the germline ends. The CDR3 covers 19 residues. CDR3: CASSESNFVSGVFNQPQHF. CDR3 DNA sequence: TGCGCCAGCAGTGAGTCGAATTTCGTATCAGGGGTTTTCAATCAGCCCCAGCATTTT.

Many counts were recorded for this clonotype. The chain links TRBV29-1 to TRBJ1-2, with 7 bases identical to TRBD1. Germline V lookup: CDR1 SQVTM, CDR2 ANQGSEA. Trimming at V came to 7 bases and at J to 4 bases, leaving 15 bases not matched to a gene. There are 15 residues in the CDR3. The CDR3 region has the DNA TGCAGCGCCGAGCCGACAGGGACGTCCACCTATGGCTACACCTTC. This encodes CSAEPTGTSTYGYTF.

This clonotype was detected many times. The chain recombines TRBV11-2 with TRBJ1-1; D remains unclear. The CDR3 loop spans 14 amino acids. Germline CDR1 is SGHAT and CDR2 is FQNNGV. Trimming took off 2 bases at V and 0 bases at J, with 7 bases between the two ends. CDR3 sequence reads: CASSLPPLNTEAFF. CDR3 nucleotides: TGTGCCAGCAGCTTACCACCCCTGAACACTGAAGCTTTCTTT.